These 20 T cell receptor beta chains came from one sample sequenced in a study of blood T cell repertoires in COVID-19. The method was immunoSEQ multiplex PCR; TCRdb's version includes in-frame clones alone and lacks a portion of them. This table has roughly 140,000 clones, 80% to 90% appearing once. Sequencing was done on a sample of peripheral blood. Every receptor here comes from a woman aged 60-75 years with COVID-19, enrolled during active disease.

This chain joins TRBV6-5 and TRBJ2-7; unclear D gene. V was clipped by 5 bases and J by 2 bases, with 13 bases between them. The CDR3 sequence is 14 residues long. Per germline, CDR1 MNHEY and CDR2 SVGAGI. The CDR3 here is CASSPSMAAYEQYF. The CDR3 DNA reads as TGTGCCAGCAGTCCCTCCATGGCGGCCTACGAGCAGTACTTC.

The chain couples TRBV29-1 to TRBJ2-7; D unresolved. Germline CDR1 is SQVTM and CDR2 is ANQGSEA. Deletions cut 1 base from V and 2 bases from J, with 12 bases between. CDR3 length: 14 amino acids. The CDR3 sequence: CSVEGGNPPYEQYF. The CDR3 DNA is TGCAGCGTTGAAGGTGGCAATCCCCCCTACGAGCAGTACTTC.

This clone came up once. The V call is TRBV7-6, the J call TRBJ2-1; TRBD2 matches 7 bases. J lost 9 bases, V lost 1 base, and 18 bases had no gene match. Per the germline V gene, CDR1 is SGHVS and CDR2 is FNYEAQ. There are 18 residues in the CDR3. The CDR3 region is CASSLVDQVGLTLGEQFF. DNA of the CDR3: TGTGCCAGCAGCTTAGTCGACCAGGTGGGACTAACTCTAGGTGAGCAGTTCTTC.

V usage is TRBV6-6 and J usage is TRBJ2-1; 12 bases line up with TRBD2. Germline values: CDR1 MNHNY, CDR2 SVGAGI (reference sequence). After removal of 5 bases from V and 0 bases from J, the junction contained 8 bases not matched to a gene. The CDR3 contains 18 residues. DNA for the CDR3: TGTGCCAGCAGTCCTCTAGCGGGGGGGTCCCGCTCCTACAATGAGCAGTTCTTC. Translating gives CASSPLAGGSRSYNEQFF.

V and J are TRBV19 and TRBJ1-5; 7 nucleotides match TRBD1. Unmatched junction bases numbered 9, after V lost 4 bases and J lost 0 bases. The CDR3 contains 17 residues. CDR1 and CDR2 from the germline V gene are LNHDA and SQIVND (reference sequence). DNA of the CDR3: TGTGCCAGTAGTACCCACGGGACAGCGTATAGCAATCAGCCCCAGCATTTT. Translated, it gives CASSTHGTAYSNQPQHF. The whole variable domain, filled in from reference TRBV19 and TRBJ1-5, reads DGGITQSPKYLFRKEGQNVTLSCEQNLNHDAMYWYRQDPGQGLRLIYYSQIVNDFQKGDIAEGYSVSREKKESFPLTVTSAQKNPTAFYLCASSTHGTAYSNQPQHFGDGTRLSIL.

This sequence joins TRBV2 and TRBJ1-4, with D unresolved. V lost 4 bases and J lost 0, with 12 bases in between. The CDR3 runs 16 residues. From germline, CDR1 is SNHLY and CDR2 FYNNEI. The CDR3 loop is CASSGQDTATNEKLFF. In nucleotides, the CDR3 is TGTGCCAGCAGTGGTCAGGATACCGCAACTAATGAAAAACTGTTTTTT.

This clone was found a few times. V and J are TRBV7-9 and TRBJ1-3; TRBD1 agrees at 8 bases. V lost 1 base to trimming and J lost 4 bases; unmatched junction nucleotides: 6. This CDR3 is 16 amino acids long. Germline lookup yields CDR1 SEHNR and CDR2 FQNEAQ (reference sequence). The CDR3 reads CASSLVGQGSGNTIYF. CDR3 in DNA: TGTGCCAGCAGCTTAGTTGGACAGGGATCAGGAAACACCATATATTTT.

V and J are TRBV15 and TRBJ1-2, with 9 bases fitting TRBD1. This CDR3 spans 14 amino acids. Germline lookup yields CDR1 LNHNV and CDR2 YYDKDF (reference sequence). Trimming removed 0 bases from V and 6 bases from J; junction bases left unmatched: 2. For the CDR3, the DNA is TGTGCCACCAGCAGAGAACGGACAGGGGATGGCTACACCTTC. Translation: CATSRERTGDGYTF.

V is TRBV5-1 and J is TRBJ2-5, with D maybe TRBD2 (5 bases). With 1 base removed from V and 0 bases from J, the gap between germline ends came to 13 bases. From germline, CDR1 is SGHRS and CDR2 YFSETQ. This CDR3 has 16 amino acids. CDR3 loop: CASSLFMAGDQETQYF. For the CDR3, the DNA is TGCGCCAGCAGCTTGTTTATGGCGGGCGACCAAGAGACCCAGTACTTC.

The chain is built from TRBV5-1 and TRBJ2-2, with D uncertain. Germline values: CDR1 SGHRS, CDR2 YFSETQ. This CDR3 comprises 15 residues. The V and J ends lost 0 bases and 3 bases respectively, with 9 bases between them. CDR3 residues: CASSLAPTYTGELFF. DNA for the CDR3: TGCGCCAGCAGCTTGGCCCCGACTTACACCGGGGAGCTGTTTTTT.

In DNA form, the CDR3 reads TGTGCCAGTAGCCTGGACAGAGTACAAGAGACCCAGTACTTC. Its protein product is CASSLDRVQETQYF. The chain is built from TRBV19 and TRBJ2-5; D perhaps matches TRBD1 (6 bases). Germline CDR1 reads LNHDA; CDR2 reads SQIVND (reference sequence). The ends were cut back, 6 bases at V and 2 bases at J, with 13 bases in the middle. The CDR3 is made up of 14 amino acids.

The chain carries TRBV7-2 and TRBJ1-4; no clear D. The CDR3 is made up of 13 amino acids. The V and J ends lost 1 base and 7 bases respectively, with 7 bases between them. Per germline, CDR1 SGHTA and CDR2 FQGNSA. CDR3 coding DNA: TGTGCCAGCAGCTTAGTTACCGGTGAAAAACTGTTTTTT. This gives the protein CASSLVTGEKLFF.

This clone was recorded only once. The chain recombines TRBV7-8 with TRBJ1-2; 9 positions match TRBD1. CDR1 and CDR2 (germline): SGHVS, FQNEAQ. V gave up 5 bases and J gave up 2 bases; unmatched junction bases: 9. The CDR3 runs to 16 residues. The chain's CDR3 is CASSRGRDRENYGYTF. Here the CDR3 DNA reads TGTGCCAGCAGCCGCGGACGGGACAGGGAGAACTATGGCTACACCTTC.

The genes are TRBV5-1 and TRBJ1-6; maybe TRBD1 (6 bases). The V and J ends lost 4 bases and 7 bases respectively, with 12 bases between them. CDR1 SGHRS and CDR2 YFSETQ come from the germline V gene. This CDR3 is built from 14 residues. CDR3 amino acids: CASSVGGENSPLHF. For the CDR3, the DNA is TGCGCCAGCAGCGTAGGGGGGGAAAATTCACCCCTCCACTTT. The variable domain in full, completed from reference TRBV5-1 and TRBJ1-6, reads KAGVTQTPRYLIKTRGQQVTLSCSPISGHRSVSWYQQTPGQGLQFLFEYFSETQRNKGNFPGRFSGRQFSNSRSEMNVSTLELGDSALYLCASSVGGENSPLHFGNGTRLTVT.

J is TRBJ2-1 and V is TRBV7-3; maybe TRBD1 (5 bases). V dropped 5 bases and J dropped 2 bases, with 19 bases sitting between them. This CDR3 contains 17 residues. CDR1 is SGHTA and CDR2 is FQGTGA in the germline V gene. CDR3 protein: CASSQLGWGEAYNEQFF. The DNA of the CDR3 is TGTGCCAGCAGCCAGCTGGGGTGGGGCGAGGCCTACAATGAGCAGTTCTTC.

The rearrangement links TRBV5-6 to TRBJ2-5; 7 nucleotides match TRBD1. V was pared by 4 bases and J by 5 bases, with 8 bases of the junction left unmatched. CDR1 and CDR2 from the germline V gene are SGHDT and YYEEEE. There are 14 residues in the CDR3. This CDR3 is CASSLLRGLETQYF. CDR3 sequence (DNA): TGTGCCAGCAGCCTCCTCAGGGGGTTGGAGACCCAGTACTTC.

This clone was counted only a few times. The chain joins TRBV7-9 to TRBJ1-4; tentative D call: TRBD1 (6 bases). Trimming removed 0 bases from V and 2 bases from J, with 10 bases in between. The CDR3 is 16 residues long. The germline CDR1 and CDR2 sequences are SEHNR and FQNEAQ (reference sequence). CDR3 in amino acids: CASSLAFGQTNEKLFF. The CDR3 DNA reads TGTGCCAGCAGCTTAGCGTTTGGACAGACTAATGAAAAACTGTTTTTT.

The chain is built from TRBV29-1 and TRBJ1-2; 7 bases are shared with TRBD1. Germline V CDR1 and CDR2: SQVTM, ANQGSEA. The CDR3 runs 14 residues. V shed 2 bases, J shed 5 bases, and the junction held 8 bases outside the gene matches. DNA for the CDR3: TGCAGCGTTGAAACCGGCGGGACAGATTATGGCTACACCTTC. It encodes CSVETGGTDYGYTF.

The chain uses TRBV19 and TRBJ2-7; D perhaps matches TRBD1 (6 bases). Germline V gives CDR1 LNHDA, CDR2 SQIVND (reference sequence). The ends were cut back, 8 bases at V and 0 bases at J, with 14 bases in the middle. The CDR3 consists of 14 residues. DNA for the CDR3: TGTGCCAGTTCCCTGGACAGTAGCTCCTACGAGCAGTACTTC. Translating it yields CASSLDSSSYEQYF.

The chain combines TRBV19 with TRBJ2-1; D is possibly TRBD2 (5 bases). The germline V and J ends were trimmed by 9 bases and 8 bases, with 23 bases remaining between them. Germline lookup yields CDR1 LNHDA and CDR2 SQIVND (reference sequence). The CDR3 sequence is 15 residues long. CDR3 DNA sequence: TGTGCCAGCTCAGGACTGGGGTCGTTCACGGATGAGCAGTTCTTC. Translating it yields CASSGLGSFTDEQFF.